This record covers a single T cell receptor (beta chain). Its antigen is currently unknown. The data were obtained in a study of T cells expressing NK-cell markers. General observations from the study: Roughly six donors had dominant NKG2C+ clonotypes that comprised roughly 1.0-8% of their CD8+ T cells.

Germline V gene data show CDR1 as MNHNS and CDR2 as SASEGT. The CDR3 is made up of 16 amino acids. 5'RACE template switching with UMIs generated TCR beta cDNA. From the 5' RACE reads, TCRdb lists one entry per CDR3 protein and no DNA. The repertoire table contains about 30,000 distinct CDR3 sequences. Sequences were obtained from blood T cells: a sorted CD56 or NKG2C T cell subset, CD4+ or CD8+ T cells, or bulk PBMC T cells (not recorded which). The chain employs TRBV6-1 and TRBJ2-3; checking the TCRdb D call of TRBD1 is not possible without DNA. The sequence derives from a woman aged 18-70 years in good health. CDR3 amino acids: CASSDDRGRGTDTQYF.